This T cell receptor (beta chain) was found in a study of cytomegalovirus exposure and HLA in healthy donors. Study details: In a later analysis, the roughly 120 validation repertoires were reported to have used the same platform as the 600 to 700 first-cohort repertoires.

Turning to this clone: Its antigen is as yet unknown.

This table comes from immunoSEQ multiplex PCR, and its TCRdb copy is limited to in-frame clones, with some not included. The sample records 120,000 or so clones, about 90% being singletons. Germline V gene lookup returns CDR1 KGHSH and CDR2 LQKENI. The V segment lost 2 bases and the J segment 6 bases; nucleotides outside the gene matches: 5. The CDR3 runs 14 residues. The approximately 120-subject validation cohort, separate from the approximately 630-subject first cohort, included the donors. Whole-study results and caveats: For most TCR sequences rarity was the rule, although some public TCRs occurred in many donors. A few CMV-associated chains proved CMV antigen-specific in vitro.

The clonotype originates from a woman under 30 in good health and CMV-seronegative. The sample comprised PBMCs. The rearrangement links TRBV18 to TRBJ1-1, with 8 nucleotides matching TRBD1. This CDR3 reads CASSPGQGKSEAFF. The DNA for the CDR3 is TGTGCCAGCTCACCAGGACAGGGCAAGTCTGAAGCTTTCTTT.